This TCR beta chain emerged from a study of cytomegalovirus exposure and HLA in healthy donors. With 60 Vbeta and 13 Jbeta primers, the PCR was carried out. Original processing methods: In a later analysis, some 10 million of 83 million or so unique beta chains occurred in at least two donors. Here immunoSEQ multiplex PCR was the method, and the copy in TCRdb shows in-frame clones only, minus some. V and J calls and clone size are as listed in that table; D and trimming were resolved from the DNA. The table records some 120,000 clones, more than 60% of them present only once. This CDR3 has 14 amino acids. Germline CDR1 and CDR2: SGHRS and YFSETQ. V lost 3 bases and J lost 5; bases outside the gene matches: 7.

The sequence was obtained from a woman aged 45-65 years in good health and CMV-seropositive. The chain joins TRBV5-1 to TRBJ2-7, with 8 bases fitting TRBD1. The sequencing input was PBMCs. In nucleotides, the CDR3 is TGCGCCAGCAGCTCGGGACAGGCCAAAAACGAGCAGTACTTC. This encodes CASSSGQAKNEQYF. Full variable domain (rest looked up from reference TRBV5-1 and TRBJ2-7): KAGVTQTPRYLIKTRGQQVTLSCSPISGHRSVSWYQQTPGQGLQFLFEYFSETQRNKGNFPGRFSGRQFSNSRSEMNVSTLELGDSALYLCASSSGQAKNEQYFGPGTRLTVT.